These T cell receptor beta chains were read from a single sample in a study of OX40 agonist ivuxolimab in advanced cancers. Profiling relied on immunoSEQ multiplex PCR, and the TCRdb table lists in-frame clones only, not all of them. The sample yields some 70,000 clones, 86% seen once. This specimen was CD4+ or CD8+ T cells sorted from blood, taken in a trial of the OX40 agonist ivuxolimab. The receptors derive from an adult with an advanced solid tumor such as melanoma, head and neck, liver or kidney cancer. CDR3s include the opening cysteine and the closing phenylalanine or tryptophan. A D gene is named only where the DNA matches it firmly. Expanded clones get a size class; other rows say once, few or many, or leave the size out.

V: TRBV5-3
D: .
size: .
J: TRBJ1-4
CDR3: CARSLRGASVRVEKLFF
DNA: TGTGCCAGAAGCCTTAGGGGGGCGAGTGTAAGAGTGGAAAAACTGTTTTTT

V: TRBV5-5
D: .
size: .
J: TRBJ2-5
CDR3: CASSLGLIYQETQYF
DNA: TGTGCCAGCAGCTTGGGGCTCATTTATCAAGAGACCCAGTACTTC

V: TRBV6-5
D: .
size: .
J: TRBJ2-7
CDR3: CASRKGSYEQYF
DNA: TGTGCCAGCAGGAAGGGATCCTACGAGCAGTACTTC

V: TRBV6-5
D: .
size: few
J: TRBJ2-2
CDR3: CASSLTVTGELFF
DNA: TGTGCCAGCAGTCTGACAGTTACCGGGGAGCTGTTTTTT

V: TRBV5-1
D: TRBD1
size: .
J: TRBJ2-7
CDR3: CASSFLGQGSGEQYF
DNA: TGCGCCAGCAGCTTTTTAGGACAGGGGTCGGGCGAGCAGTACTTC

V: TRBV11-3
D: TRBD2
size: .
J: TRBJ2-5
CDR3: CASTLRGGEETQYF
DNA: TGTGCCAGCACCCTCCGGGGGGGCGAAGAGACCCAGTACTTC

V: TRBV18
D: .
size: .
J: TRBJ1-6
CDR3: CASSPQGNGNSPLHF
DNA: TGTGCCAGCTCACCCCAGGGTAATGGAAATTCACCCCTCCACTTT

V: TRBV6-6
D: .
size: .
J: TRBJ1-1
CDR3: CASRRETEAFF
DNA: TGTGCCAGCAGAAGGGAGACTGAAGCTTTCTTT

V: TRBV28
D: .
size: .
J: TRBJ1-1
CDR3: CASSSYWENAFF
DNA: TGTGCCAGCAGTTCATACTGGGAAAATGCTTTCTTT

V: TRBV7-6
D: .
size: .
J: TRBJ2-3
CDR3: CASSPTPFGRTDTQYF
DNA: TGTGCCAGCAGCCCCACCCCGTTCGGGCGCACAGATACGCAGTATTTT

V: TRBV7-2
D: .
size: .
J: TRBJ1-6
CDR3: CASSPRAGEGSPLHF
DNA: TGTGCCAGCAGCCCACGAGCAGGGGAAGGCTCACCCCTCCACTTT

V: TRBV7-7
D: .
size: .
J: TRBJ1-1
CDR3: CASSLSRDTEAFF
DNA: TGTGCTAGCAGCCTCTCTCGGGACACTGAAGCTTTCTTT

V: TRBV30
D: .
size: .
J: TRBJ1-5
CDR3: CAWRSGAREPQHF
DNA: TGTGCCTGGAGGTCGGGCGCGAGGGAGCCCCAGCATTTT

V: TRBV27
D: .
size: .
J: TRBJ1-2
CDR3: CASRTPQDNYGYTF
DNA: TGTGCCAGCAGGACCCCCCAGGATAACTATGGCTACACCTTC

V: TRBV18
D: .
size: few
J: TRBJ2-3
CDR3: CASSPPTRTDTQYF
DNA: TGTGCCAGCTCACCCCCGACACGCACAGATACGCAGTATTTT

V: TRBV9
D: .
size: .
J: TRBJ2-2
CDR3: CASSVSPSTDTGELFF
DNA: TGTGCCAGCAGCGTATCCCCCAGCACTGACACCGGGGAGCTGTTTTTT

V: TRBV19
D: TRBD1
size: .
J: TRBJ1-5
CDR3: CASSIGGRQGKGNQPQHF
DNA: TGTGCCAGTAGTATAGGGGGCCGACAGGGAAAAGGGAATCAGCCCCAGCATTTT

V: TRBV6-5
D: TRBD1
size: .
J: TRBJ2-2
CDR3: CASRDRGTGELFF
DNA: TGTGCCAGCAGAGACAGGGGGACCGGGGAGCTGTTTTTT

V: TRBV6-5
D: .
size: .
J: TRBJ2-3
CDR3: CASSYSGRDTQYF
DNA: TGTGCCAGCAGTTACTCTGGGCGAGATACGCAGTATTTT

V: TRBV7-9
D: .
size: .
J: TRBJ1-5
CDR3: CASSRRFGPQHF
DNA: TGTGCCAGCAGCCGCCGCTTCGGGCCCCAGCATTTT

V: TRBV5-1
D: .
size: .
J: TRBJ2-1
CDR3: CASSLSRRQNYNEQFF
DNA: TGCGCCAGCAGCCTGTCTAGAAGACAGAATTACAATGAGCAGTTCTTC

V: TRBV18
D: .
size: .
J: TRBJ1-6
CDR3: CASSPVASPLHF
DNA: TGTGCCAGCTCACCCGTAGCATCACCCCTCCACTTT

V: TRBV7-3
D: .
size: .
J: TRBJ2-2
CDR3: CASSLTGPQDGELFF
DNA: TGTGCCAGCAGCTTAACCGGACCACAGGACGGGGAGCTGTTTTTT

V: TRBV9
D: .
size: .
J: TRBJ2-1
CDR3: CASSVAPVTEQFF
DNA: TGTGCCAGCAGCGTAGCCCCCGTGACAGAGCAGTTCTTC

V: TRBV19
D: TRBD2
size: .
J: TRBJ2-7
CDR3: CASTGGSIAYEQYF
DNA: TGTGCCAGTACCGGGGGGTCGATAGCTTACGAGCAGTACTTC

V: TRBV7-2
D: .
size: once
J: TRBJ2-2
CDR3: CASSLDPGLGELFF
DNA: TGTGCCAGCAGCTTAGACCCCGGATTAGGGGAGCTGTTTTTT

V: TRBV29-1
D: .
size: .
J: TRBJ2-6
CDR3: CSVETYSGANVLTF
DNA: TGCAGCGTTGAAACCTACTCTGGGGCCAACGTCCTGACTTTC

V: TRBV11-1
D: TRBD2
size: .
J: TRBJ2-1
CDR3: CASSLTSGIHNEQFF
DNA: TGTGCCAGCAGCTTAACTAGCGGAATACACAATGAGCAGTTCTTC

V: TRBV5-1
D: TRBD2
size: .
J: TRBJ2-7
CDR3: CASSLGTSGGADEQYF
DNA: TGCGCCAGCAGCTTGGGCACTAGCGGGGGGGCCGACGAGCAGTACTTC

V: TRBV6-6
D: .
size: .
J: TRBJ2-1
CDR3: CASSYSNEIPYNEQFF
DNA: TGTGCCAGCAGTTACTCGAATGAAATTCCCTACAATGAGCAGTTCTTC

V: TRBV30
D: .
size: .
J: TRBJ2-4
CDR3: CAWKSAKNIQYF
DNA: TGTGCCTGGAAATCAGCCAAAAACATTCAGTACTTC

V: TRBV28
D: TRBD1
size: .
J: TRBJ1-2
CDR3: CASSSAFPRQGFLF
DNA: TGTGCCAGCAGTTCAGCCTTTCCTAGACAGGGGTTTCTCTTC

V: TRBV29-1
D: .
size: .
J: TRBJ1-5
CDR3: CSVEEGSGGQPQHF
DNA: TGCAGCGTTGAAGAAGGTTCTGGGGGACAGCCCCAGCATTTT